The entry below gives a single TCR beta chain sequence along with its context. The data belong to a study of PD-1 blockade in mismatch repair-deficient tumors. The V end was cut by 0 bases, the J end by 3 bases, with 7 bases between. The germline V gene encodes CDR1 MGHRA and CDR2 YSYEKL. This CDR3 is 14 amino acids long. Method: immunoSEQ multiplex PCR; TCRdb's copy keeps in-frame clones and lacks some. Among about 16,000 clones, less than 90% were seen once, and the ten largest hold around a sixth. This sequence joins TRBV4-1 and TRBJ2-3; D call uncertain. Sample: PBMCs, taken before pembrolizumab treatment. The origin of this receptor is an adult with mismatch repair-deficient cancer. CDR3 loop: CASSQDAETDTQYF. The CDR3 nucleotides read TGCGCCAGCAGCCAAGATGCAGAGACAGATACGCAGTATTTT.